The clone carrying this T cell receptor beta chain was counted many times. RNA extraction and reverse transcription yielded cDNA as sequencing template. Profiling relied on immunoSEQ multiplex PCR, and the TCRdb table lists in-frame clones only, not all of them. The data contain over 150,000 clones, roughly 50% of them singletons. This sample was taken from a study of CD8+ T cells in alopecia areata. Treatment indicated: oral pan-JAK inhibitor, 5-10 mg twice daily. CDR1 is SGHDN and CDR2 is FVKESK in the germline V gene. The CDR3 sequence is 15 residues long. V lost 1 base, J lost 0 bases, and 9 bases lay in between.

The specimen comprised CD8+ T cells sorted from blood, sampled at week 24, from a patient treated with tofacitinib. The sequence derives from a human donor with alopecia areata. This chain connects TRBV14 to TRBJ1-1; D is unresolved. The CDR3 sequence: CASSQVGSLNTEAFF. For the CDR3, the DNA is TGTGCCAGCAGCCAAGTCGGGAGTTTGAACACTGAAGCTTTCTTT.